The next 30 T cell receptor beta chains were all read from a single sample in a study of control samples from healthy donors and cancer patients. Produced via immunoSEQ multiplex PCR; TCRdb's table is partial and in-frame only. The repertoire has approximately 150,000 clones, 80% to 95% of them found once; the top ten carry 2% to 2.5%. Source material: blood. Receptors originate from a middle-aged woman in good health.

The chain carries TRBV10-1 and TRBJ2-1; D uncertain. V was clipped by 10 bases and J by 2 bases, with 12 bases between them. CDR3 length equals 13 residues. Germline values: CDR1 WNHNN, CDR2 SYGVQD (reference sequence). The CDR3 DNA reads TGCGCCACCCAAAAAAGCCCCTACAATGAGCAGTTCTTC. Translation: CATQKSPYNEQFF.

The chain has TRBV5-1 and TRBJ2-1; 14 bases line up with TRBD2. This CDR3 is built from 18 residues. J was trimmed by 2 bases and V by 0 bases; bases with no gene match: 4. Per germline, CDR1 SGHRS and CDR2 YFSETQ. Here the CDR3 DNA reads TGCGCCAGCAGCTTGGGGACTAGCGGGGGGCCCACCTACAATGAGCAGTTCTTC. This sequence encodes CASSLGTSGGPTYNEQFF.

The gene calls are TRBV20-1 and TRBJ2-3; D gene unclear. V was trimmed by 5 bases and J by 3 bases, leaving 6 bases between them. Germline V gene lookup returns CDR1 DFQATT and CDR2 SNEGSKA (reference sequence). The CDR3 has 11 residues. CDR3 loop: CSASTTDTQYF. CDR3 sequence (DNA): TGCAGTGCTTCGACGACAGATACGCAGTATTTT.

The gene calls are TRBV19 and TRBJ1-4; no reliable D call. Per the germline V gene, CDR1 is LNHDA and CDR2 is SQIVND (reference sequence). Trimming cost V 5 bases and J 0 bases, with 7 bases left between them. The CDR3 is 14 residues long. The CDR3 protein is CASSSRATNEKLFF. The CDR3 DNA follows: TGTGCCAGTAGTTCCCGGGCAACTAATGAAAAACTGTTTTTT.

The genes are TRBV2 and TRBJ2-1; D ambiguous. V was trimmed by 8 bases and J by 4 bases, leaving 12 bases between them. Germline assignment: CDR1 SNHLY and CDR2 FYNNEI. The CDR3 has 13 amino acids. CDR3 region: CASAQNSYNEQFF. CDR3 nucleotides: TGTGCCAGCGCTCAGAACAGTTACAATGAGCAGTTCTTC.

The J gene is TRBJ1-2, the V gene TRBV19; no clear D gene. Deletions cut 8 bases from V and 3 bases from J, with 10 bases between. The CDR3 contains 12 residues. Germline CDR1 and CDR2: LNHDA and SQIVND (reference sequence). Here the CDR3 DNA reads TGTGCCAGTTCAGAGTTCTACTATGGCTACACCTTC. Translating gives CASSEFYYGYTF.

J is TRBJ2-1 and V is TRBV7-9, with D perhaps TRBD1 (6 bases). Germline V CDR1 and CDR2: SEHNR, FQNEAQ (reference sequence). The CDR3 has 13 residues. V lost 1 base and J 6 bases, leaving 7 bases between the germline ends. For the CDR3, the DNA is TGTGCCAGCAGCTTAGGACAGGTCAATGAGCAGTTCTTC. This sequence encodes CASSLGQVNEQFF.

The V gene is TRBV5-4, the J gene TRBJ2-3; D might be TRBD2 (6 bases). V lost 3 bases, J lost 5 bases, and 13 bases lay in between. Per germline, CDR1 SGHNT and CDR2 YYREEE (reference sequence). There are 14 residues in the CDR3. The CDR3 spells CASSWGDPGDTQYF. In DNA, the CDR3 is TGTGCCAGCAGCTGGGGGGACCCTGGAGATACGCAGTATTTT.

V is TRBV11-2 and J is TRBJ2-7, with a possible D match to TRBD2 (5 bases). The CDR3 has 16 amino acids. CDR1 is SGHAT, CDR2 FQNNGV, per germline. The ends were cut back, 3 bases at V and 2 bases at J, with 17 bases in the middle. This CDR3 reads CASSFFPERAPYEQYF. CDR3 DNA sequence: TGTGCCAGCAGCTTTTTCCCCGAGAGGGCTCCCTACGAGCAGTACTTC. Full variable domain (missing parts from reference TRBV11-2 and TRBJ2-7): EAGVAQSPRYKIIEKRQSVAFWCNPISGHATLYWYQQILGQGPKLLIQFQNNGVVDDSQLPKDRFSAERLKGVDSTLKIQPAKLEDSAVYLCASSFFPERAPYEQYFGPGTRLTVT.

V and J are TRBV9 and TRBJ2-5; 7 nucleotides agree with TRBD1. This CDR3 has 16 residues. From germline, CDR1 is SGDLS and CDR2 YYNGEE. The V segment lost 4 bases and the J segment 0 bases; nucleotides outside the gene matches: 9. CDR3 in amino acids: CASSPSRGQYQETQYF. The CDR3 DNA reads TGTGCCAGCAGCCCAAGCCGGGGACAGTACCAAGAGACCCAGTACTTC. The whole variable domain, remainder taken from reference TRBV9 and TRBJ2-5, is DSGVTQTPKHLITATGQRVTLRCSPRSGDLSVYWYQQSLDQGLQFLIQYYNGEERAKGNILERFSAQQFPDLHSELNLSSLELGDSALYFCASSPSRGQYQETQYFGPGTRLLVL.

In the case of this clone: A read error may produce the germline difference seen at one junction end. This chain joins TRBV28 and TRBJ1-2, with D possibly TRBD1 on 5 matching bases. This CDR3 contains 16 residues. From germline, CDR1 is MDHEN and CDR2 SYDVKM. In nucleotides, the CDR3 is TGTGCTAGCAAGCGGGGGGTTACAACCACTAACTATGGCTACACCTTC. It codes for CASKRGVTTTNYGYTF.

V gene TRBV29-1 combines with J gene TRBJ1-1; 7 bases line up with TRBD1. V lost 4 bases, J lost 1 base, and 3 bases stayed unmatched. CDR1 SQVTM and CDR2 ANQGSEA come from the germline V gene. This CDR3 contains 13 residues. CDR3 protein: CSVADRSNTEAFF. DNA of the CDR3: TGCAGCGTTGCGGACAGGTCGAACACTGAAGCTTTCTTT.

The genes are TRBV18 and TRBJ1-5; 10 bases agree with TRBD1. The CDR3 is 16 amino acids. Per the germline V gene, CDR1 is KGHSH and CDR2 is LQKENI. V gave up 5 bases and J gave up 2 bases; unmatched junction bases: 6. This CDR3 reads CASSARDRGGNQPQHF. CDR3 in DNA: TGTGCCAGCTCAGCCCGGGACAGGGGTGGCAATCAGCCCCAGCATTTT.

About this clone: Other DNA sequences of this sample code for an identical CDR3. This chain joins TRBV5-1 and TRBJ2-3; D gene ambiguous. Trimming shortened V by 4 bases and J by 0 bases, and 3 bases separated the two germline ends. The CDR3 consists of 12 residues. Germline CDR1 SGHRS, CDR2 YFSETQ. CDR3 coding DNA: TGCGCCAGCAGCCTGAGCACAGATACGCAGTATTTT. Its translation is CASSLSTDTQYF.

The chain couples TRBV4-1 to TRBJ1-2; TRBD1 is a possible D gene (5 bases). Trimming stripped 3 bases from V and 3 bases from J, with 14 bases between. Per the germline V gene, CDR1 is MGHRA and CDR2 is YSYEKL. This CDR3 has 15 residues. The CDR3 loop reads CASSHQARGDYGYTF. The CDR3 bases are TGCGCCAGCAGCCACCAGGCTCGGGGCGACTATGGCTACACCTTC.

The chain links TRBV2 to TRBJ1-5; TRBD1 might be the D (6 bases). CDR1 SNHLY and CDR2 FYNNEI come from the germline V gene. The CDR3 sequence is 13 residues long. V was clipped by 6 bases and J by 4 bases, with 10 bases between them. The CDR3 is CASSADSNQPQHF. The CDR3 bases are TGTGCCAGCAGCGCGGACAGTAATCAGCCCCAGCATTTT. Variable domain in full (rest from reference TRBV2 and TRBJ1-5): EPEVTQTPSHQVTQMGQEVILRCVPISNHLYFYWYRQILGQKVEFLVSFYNNEISEKSEIFDDQFSVERPDGSNFTLKIRSTKLEDSAMYFCASSADSNQPQHFGDGTRLSIL.

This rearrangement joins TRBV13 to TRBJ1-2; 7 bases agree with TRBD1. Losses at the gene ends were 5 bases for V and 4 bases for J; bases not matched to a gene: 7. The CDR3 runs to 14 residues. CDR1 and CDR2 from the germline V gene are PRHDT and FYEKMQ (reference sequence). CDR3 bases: TGTGCCAGCAGCCAACAGGGGCCAATCTATGGCTACACCTTC. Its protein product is CASSQQGPIYGYTF.

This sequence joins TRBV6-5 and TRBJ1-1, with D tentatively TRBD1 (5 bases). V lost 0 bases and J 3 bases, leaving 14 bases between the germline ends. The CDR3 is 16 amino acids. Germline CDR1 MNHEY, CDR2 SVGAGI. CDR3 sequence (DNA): TGTGCCAGCAGTTACTCTGACAGTATAGTTGACACTGAAGCTTTCTTT. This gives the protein CASSYSDSIVDTEAFF.

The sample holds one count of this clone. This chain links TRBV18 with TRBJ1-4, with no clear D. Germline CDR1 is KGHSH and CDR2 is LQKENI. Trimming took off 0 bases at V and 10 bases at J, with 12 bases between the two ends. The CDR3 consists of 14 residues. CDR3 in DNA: TGTGCCAGCTCACCACCGGCTGCCGATGGAAAACTGTTTTTT. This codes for CASSPPAADGKLFF.

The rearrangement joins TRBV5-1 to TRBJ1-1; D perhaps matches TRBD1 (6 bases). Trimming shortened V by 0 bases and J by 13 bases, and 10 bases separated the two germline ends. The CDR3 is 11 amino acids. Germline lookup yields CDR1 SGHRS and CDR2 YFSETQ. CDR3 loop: CASSLGSDSFF. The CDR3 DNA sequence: TGCGCCAGCAGCTTGGGCTCGGACAGTTTCTTT.

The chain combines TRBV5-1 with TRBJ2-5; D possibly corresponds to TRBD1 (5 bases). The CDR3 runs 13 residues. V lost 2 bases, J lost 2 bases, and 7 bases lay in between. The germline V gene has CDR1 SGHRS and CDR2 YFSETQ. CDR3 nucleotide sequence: TGCGCCAGCAGCTTTCAGGGTCAAGAGACCCAGTACTTC. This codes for CASSFQGQETQYF.

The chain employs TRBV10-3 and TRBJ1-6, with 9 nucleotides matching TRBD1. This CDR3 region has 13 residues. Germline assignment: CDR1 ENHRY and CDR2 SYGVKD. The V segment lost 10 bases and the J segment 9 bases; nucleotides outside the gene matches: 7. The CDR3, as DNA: TGTGCCAGCGAACAGGGGGCAGGTTCACCCCTCCACTTT. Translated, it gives CASEQGAGSPLHF.

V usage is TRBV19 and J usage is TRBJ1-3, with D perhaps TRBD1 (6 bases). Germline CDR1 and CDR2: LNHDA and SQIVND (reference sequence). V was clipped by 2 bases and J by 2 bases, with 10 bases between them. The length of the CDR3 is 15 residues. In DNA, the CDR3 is TGTGCCAGTAGTATATGGGGGGCGCCTGGAAACACCATATATTTT. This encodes CASSIWGAPGNTIYF.

The CDR3 protein is CASSQEGQGAYEQYF. Written as DNA, the CDR3 is TGCGCCAGCAGCCAAGAGGGACAGGGGGCCTACGAGCAGTACTTC. The V call is TRBV4-1, the J call TRBJ2-7; the match to TRBD1 covers 11 bases. The CDR3 totals 15 residues. Germline-derived CDR1 and CDR2 are MGHRA and YSYEKL. V shed 0 bases, J shed 2 bases, and the junction held 0 bases outside the gene matches.

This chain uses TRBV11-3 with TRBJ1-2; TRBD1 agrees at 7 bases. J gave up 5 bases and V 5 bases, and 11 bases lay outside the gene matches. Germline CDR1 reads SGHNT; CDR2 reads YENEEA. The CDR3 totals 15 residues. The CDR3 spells CASSPSPGQIYGYTF. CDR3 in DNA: TGTGCCAGCAGCCCCTCCCCGGGACAGATTTATGGCTACACCTTC.

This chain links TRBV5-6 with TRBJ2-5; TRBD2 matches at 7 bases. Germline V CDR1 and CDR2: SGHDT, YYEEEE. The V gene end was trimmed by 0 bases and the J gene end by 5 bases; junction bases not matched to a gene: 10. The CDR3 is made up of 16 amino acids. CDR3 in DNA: TGTGCCAGCAGCTTGGAGCGGGACCCTCGGTGGGAGACCCAGTACTTC. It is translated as CASSLERDPRWETQYF.

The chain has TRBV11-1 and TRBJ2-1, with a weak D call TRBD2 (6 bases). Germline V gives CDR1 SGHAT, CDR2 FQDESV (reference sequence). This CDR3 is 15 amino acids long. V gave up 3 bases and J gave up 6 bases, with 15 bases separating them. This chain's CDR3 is CASSLWDTGVNEQFF. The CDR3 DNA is TGTGCCAGCAGCTTGTGGGATACGGGAGTCAATGAGCAGTTCTTC.

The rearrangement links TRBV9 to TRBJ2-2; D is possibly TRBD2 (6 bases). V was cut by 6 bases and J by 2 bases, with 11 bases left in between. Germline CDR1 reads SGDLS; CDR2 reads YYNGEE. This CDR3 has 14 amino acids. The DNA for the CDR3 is TGTGCCAGCAAGGCTAGCGATAACACCGGGGAGCTGTTTTTT. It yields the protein CASKASDNTGELFF.

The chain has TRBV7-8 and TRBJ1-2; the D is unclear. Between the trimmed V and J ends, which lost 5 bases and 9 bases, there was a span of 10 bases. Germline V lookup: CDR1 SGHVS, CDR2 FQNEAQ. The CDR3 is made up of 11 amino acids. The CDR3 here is CASSPDGSYTF. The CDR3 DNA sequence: TGTGCCAGCAGCCCCGATGGCAGCTACACCTTC.

For the CDR3, the DNA is TGTGCCAGCAGCTTACGCGGGGGGGTAGGAACCGGGGAGCTGTTTTTT. Amino acid sequence: CASSLRGGVGTGELFF. The rearrangement joins TRBV11-3 to TRBJ2-2; 9 bases line up with TRBD2. Trimming cost V 2 bases and J 5 bases; bases outside gene matches: 6. Germline values: CDR1 SGHNT, CDR2 YENEEA. The CDR3 is 16 amino acids. The complete variable domain, with remaining parts taken from reference TRBV11-3 and TRBJ2-2, reads EAGVVQSPRYKIIEKKQPVAFWCNPISGHNTLYWYLQNLGQGPELLIRYENEEAVDDSQLPKDRFSAERLKGVDSTLKIQPAELGDSAVYLCASSLRGGVGTGELFFGEGSRLTVL.